Sequencing of this T cell receptor (beta chain) was carried out in a study of T cell repertoires in Merkel cell carcinoma (dated 2019 in TCRdb). About the study as a whole: The study excluded patients who had received intralesional immunotherapy or systemic immune checkpoint blockade before the biopsy. A diagnosis of MCPyV-positive Merkel cell carcinoma and successful in vitro expansion of tumor-infiltrating lymphocytes were required for inclusion. Tetramer sorting, cloning and paired TCR sequencing of expanded tumor-infiltrating lymphocytes were first used to define MCPyV-specific clonotypes.

Every study subject tested positive for serum antibodies to T-antigen and had biopsy-confirmed Merkel cell carcinoma that was MCPyV-positive. Genomic DNA was extracted from six adjacent 10-micron frozen tumor sections without cell sorting or culture. About 5 x 5 x 5 mm of tumor biopsy tissue was frozen in optimal cutting temperature compound. Hematoxylin and eosin scout sections confirmed abundant Merkel cell carcinoma and infiltrating cells in the frozen biopsy. On this clone itself: The clone's antigen remains unknown. Base qualities are not at hand, and no much larger clone is one base apart.

Findings and caveats that apply to the study as a whole: No normal tissue biopsies were studied.

The CDR3, from cysteine to phenylalanine, totals 13 residues. This entry keeps only the CDR3 DNA: 39 bases, framed from base 1. Trimming accounts for 5 bases at V and 7 bases at J, while the number of junction bases matched to no gene is 4. Sequences SGHAT (CDR1) and FQDESV (CDR2) are obtained from the germline V gene (reference sequence). The immunoSEQ assay was used for TRB CDR3 sequencing and data processing of tumor genomic DNA. Held by TCRdb, this immuneACCESS table contains in-frame sequences only and omits some clones. Under half of the omission traces to an unresolved V gene where checked; the cause of the rest is unknown. The sample table records roughly 14,000 clones; 76% of these occur just once. The leading ten clones occupy 17% of the sample.

Material: tumor tissue. The sequence was obtained from an adult with Merkel cell carcinoma. The sequence joins TRBV11-1 to TRBJ2-2; 7 bases in the junction line up with TRBD2. The sequenced DNA: TGTGCCAGCAGCGGCGGGAGTCACGGGGAGCTGTTTTTT. It encodes CASSGGSHGELFF.